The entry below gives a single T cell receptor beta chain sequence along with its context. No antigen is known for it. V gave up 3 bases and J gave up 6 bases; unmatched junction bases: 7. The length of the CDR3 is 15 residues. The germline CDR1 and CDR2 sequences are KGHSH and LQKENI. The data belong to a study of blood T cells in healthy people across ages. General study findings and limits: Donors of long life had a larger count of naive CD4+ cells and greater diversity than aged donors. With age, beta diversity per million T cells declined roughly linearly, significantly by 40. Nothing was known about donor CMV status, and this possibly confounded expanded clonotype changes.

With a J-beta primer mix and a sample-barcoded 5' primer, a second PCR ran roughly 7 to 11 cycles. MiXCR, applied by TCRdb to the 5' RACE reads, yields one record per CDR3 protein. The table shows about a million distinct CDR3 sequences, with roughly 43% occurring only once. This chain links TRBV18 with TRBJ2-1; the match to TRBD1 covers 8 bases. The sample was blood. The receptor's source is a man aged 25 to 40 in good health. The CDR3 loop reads CASSPRAGGPNEQFF. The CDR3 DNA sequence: TGTGCCAGCTCACCGAGGGCAGGGGGCCCCAATGAGCAGTTCTTC. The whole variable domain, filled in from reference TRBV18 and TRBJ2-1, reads NAGVMQNPRHLVRRRGQEARLRCSPMKGHSHVYWYRQLPEEGLKFMVYLQKENIIDESGMPKERFSAEFPKEGPSILRIQQVVRGDSAAYFCASSPRAGGPNEQFFGPGTRLTVL.